Following are 23 T cell receptor beta chains from one sample sequenced in a study of T cells in narcolepsy. Repertoires were generated with immunoSEQ multiplex PCR, while TCRdb's copy carries only in-frame clones and drops some. The top ten hold about 4% of the sample, which has 30,000 or so clones, 60% to 80% seen once. The sequenced material came from memory (CD45RA-) CD4+ T cells from blood. These receptors were obtained from a human donor in good health.

The chain couples TRBV18 to TRBJ2-7, with a weak D call TRBD1 (6 bases). The germline V gene has CDR1 KGHSH and CDR2 LQKENI. The CDR3 extends over 11 amino acids. Trimming removed 4 bases from V and 12 bases from J, with 13 bases in between. CDR3 nucleotide sequence: TGTGCCAGCTCACTAAGGACAGACCTGTACTTC. Translation: CASSLRTDLYF.

J is TRBJ2-7 and V is TRBV7-9; 8 nucleotides agree with TRBD2. Germline CDR1 SEHNR, CDR2 FQNEAQ (reference sequence). The CDR3 covers 16 residues. The V segment lost 2 bases and the J segment 5 bases; nucleotides outside the gene matches: 11. CDR3: CASSLKKGSGRHEQYF. The CDR3 DNA follows: TGTGCCAGCAGCTTAAAAAAGGGGAGCGGGAGACACGAGCAGTACTTC.

V usage is TRBV6-1 and J usage is TRBJ1-1; D might be TRBD1 (5 bases). Germline CDR1 MNHNS, CDR2 SASEGT. V was cut by 6 bases and J by 2 bases, with 13 bases left in between. The CDR3 is 14 residues long. The CDR3: CASSHPDRNTEAFF. CDR3 DNA sequence: TGTGCCAGCAGCCACCCCGACAGAAACACTGAAGCTTTCTTT.

This rearrangement joins TRBV7-9 to TRBJ1-1; a weak D match, TRBD1 (5 bases). The V end was cut by 3 bases, the J end by 1 base, with 12 bases between. The germline V gene has CDR1 SEHNR and CDR2 FQNEAQ (reference sequence). The CDR3 length is 15 residues. The CDR3 DNA reads TGTGCCAGCAGCTTGGAAGGGACGGCGAACACTGAAGCTTTCTTT. Translation: CASSLEGTANTEAFF. Using reference TRBV7-9 and TRBJ1-1 for the parts outside the CDR3, the full variable domain is DTGVSQNPRHKITKRGQNVTFRCDPISEHNRLYWYRQTLGQGPEFLTYFQNEAQLEKSRLLSDRFSAERPKGSFSTLEIQRTEQGDSAMYLCASSLEGTANTEAFFGQGTRLTVV.

Only a few counts were recorded for this clone. The sample holds other DNA sequences that translate to the same CDR3. The genes are TRBV9 and TRBJ2-1; TRBD1 matches at 9 bases. CDR3 size: 14 residues. With 4 bases clipped from V and 7 bases from J, the junction kept 6 bases outside the gene matches. Germline values: CDR1 SGDLS, CDR2 YYNGEE. The CDR3 DNA is TGTGCCAGCAGCCCGGGACAGGGTAGGAATGAGCAGTTCTTC. This sequence encodes CASSPGQGRNEQFF.

This sequence joins TRBV18 and TRBJ1-3, with a possible D match to TRBD1 (5 bases). The CDR3 contains 16 residues. V was trimmed by 2 bases and J by 0 bases, leaving 11 bases between them. Germline V lookup: CDR1 KGHSH, CDR2 LQKENI. This CDR3 reads CASSPFGTASGNTIYF. CDR3 coding DNA: TGTGCCAGCTCACCATTTGGGACGGCCTCTGGAAACACCATATATTTT.

V gene TRBV7-3 combines with J gene TRBJ2-3, with a weak D call TRBD2 (7 bases). The germline V and J ends were trimmed by 5 bases and 3 bases, with 15 bases remaining between them. The CDR3 is 15 amino acids. CDR1 SGHTA and CDR2 FQGTGA come from the germline V gene. The DNA for the CDR3 is TGTGCCAGCAGCCCCTGGGGGGGGCCAACAGATACGCAGTATTTT. As protein: CASSPWGGPTDTQYF.

The rearrangement uses TRBV6-1 and TRBJ1-5, with 10 bases aligning to TRBD1. The CDR3 loop spans 15 amino acids. From germline, CDR1 is MNHNS and CDR2 SASEGT. The ends lost 6 bases at V and 4 bases at J; junction bases unmatched: 6. This CDR3 reads CASRRQGARNQPQHF. In DNA form, the CDR3 reads TGTGCCAGCAGAAGACAGGGGGCGCGAAATCAGCCCCAGCATTTT.

The chain employs TRBV6-5 and TRBJ1-5, with D perhaps TRBD1 (6 bases). Germline V lookup: CDR1 MNHEY, CDR2 SVGAGI. CDR3 length: 11 amino acids. Trimming took 5 bases from V and 11 from J, leaving 10 bases between them. CDR3 in DNA: TGTGCCAGCAGTACAGGGAGAGCCCAGCATTTT. This sequence encodes CASSTGRAQHF.

The genes are TRBV4-1 and TRBJ1-2; D gene unclear. CDR1 MGHRA and CDR2 YSYEKL come from the germline V gene. V was shortened by 0 bases and J by 6 bases, with 8 bases between the two germline ends. CDR3 length equals 13 residues. CDR3 loop: CASSQDLDDGYTF. The CDR3 coding sequence is TGCGCCAGCAGCCAAGATTTAGATGATGGCTACACCTTC.

This rearrangement joins TRBV9 to TRBJ2-1, with 15 nucleotides matching TRBD2. CDR3 length: 18 amino acids. From germline, CDR1 is SGDLS and CDR2 YYNGEE. V lost 3 bases to trimming and J lost 6 bases; unmatched junction nucleotides: 10. The CDR3 sequence is CASSGMRTSGRGGNEQFF. CDR3 in DNA: TGTGCCAGCAGCGGGATGAGGACTAGCGGGAGGGGCGGCAATGAGCAGTTCTTC.

The chain is built from TRBV19 and TRBJ2-6; a possible D gene is TRBD1 (6 bases). The V and J ends lost 4 bases and 0 bases respectively, with 7 bases between them. The CDR3 spans 15 residues. Germline V lookup: CDR1 LNHDA, CDR2 SQIVND (reference sequence). CDR3 sequence: CASSRDNSGANVLTF. The CDR3 DNA follows: TGTGCCAGTAGTAGGGACAACTCTGGGGCCAACGTCCTGACTTTC.

The V gene is TRBV5-6, the J gene TRBJ2-3, with a weak D call TRBD2 (7 bases). From germline, CDR1 is SGHDT and CDR2 YYEEEE. V was clipped by 1 base and J by 8 bases, with 17 bases between them. This CDR3 comprises 15 residues. The CDR3 here is CASSLWLAGAGTQYF. The DNA for the CDR3 is TGTGCCAGCAGCTTGTGGCTCGCGGGGGCGGGTACGCAGTATTTT.

The chain has TRBV6-5 and TRBJ2-3; no firm D call. The CDR3 sequence is 14 residues long. The germline CDR1 and CDR2 sequences are MNHEY and SVGAGI. The ends were cut back, 2 bases at V and 2 bases at J, with 8 bases in the middle. The CDR3 spells CASSYGVATDTQYF. The CDR3, as DNA: TGTGCCAGCAGTTACGGAGTGGCCACAGATACGCAGTATTTT.

In the case of this clone: Other DNA sequences of this sample code for an identical CDR3. CDR3 protein: CASSPLRGSYEQYF. The CDR3 DNA reads TGTGCCAGCAGCCCGCTCAGGGGCTCCTACGAGCAGTACTTC. The chain joins TRBV11-2 to TRBJ2-7; tentative D call: TRBD1 (6 bases). The V and J ends lost 5 bases and 0 bases respectively, with 11 bases between them. This CDR3 has 14 amino acids. The germline V gene has CDR1 SGHAT and CDR2 FQNNGV. Using reference TRBV11-2 and TRBJ2-7 for the parts outside the CDR3, the full variable domain is EAGVAQSPRYKIIEKRQSVAFWCNPISGHATLYWYQQILGQGPKLLIQFQNNGVVDDSQLPKDRFSAERLKGVDSTLKIQPAKLEDSAVYLCASSPLRGSYEQYFGPGTRLTVT.

The genes are TRBV11-3 and TRBJ2-1, with D unresolved. Germline V gene sequence: CDR1 SGHNT, CDR2 YENEEA. V lost 4 bases to trimming and J lost 0 bases, with 7 bases between them. The CDR3 loop spans 14 amino acids. Here the CDR3 reads CASSSDTSYNEQFF. CDR3 nucleotide sequence: TGTGCCAGCAGCTCAGATACCTCCTACAATGAGCAGTTCTTC.

The chain uses TRBV30 and TRBJ2-2, with no clear D. Germline V lookup: CDR1 GTSNPN, CDR2 SVGIG (reference sequence). The V gene lost 1 base and the J gene lost 0 bases, with 6 bases spanning the gap. The CDR3 runs 14 residues. This CDR3 is CAWSGLPNTGELFF. CDR3 in DNA: TGTGCCTGGAGTGGTCTTCCGAACACCGGGGAGCTGTTTTTT. Supplemented by reference TRBV30 and TRBJ2-2, the full variable domain reads SQTIHQWPATLVQPVGSPLSLECTVEGTSNPNLYWYRQAAGRGLQLLFYSVGIGQISSEVPQNLSASRPQDRQFILSSKKLLLSDSGFYLCAWSGLPNTGELFFGEGSRLTVL.

The chain links TRBV27 to TRBJ2-7; TRBD1 is a possible D gene (5 bases). The CDR3 has 16 amino acids. In germline, CDR1 is MNHEY, CDR2 SMNVEV (reference sequence). The ends were cut back, 0 bases at V and 0 bases at J, with 12 bases in the middle. In nucleotides, the CDR3 is TGTGCCAGCAGTTTATCGACAGCTTCTTACTCCTACGAGCAGTACTTC. Translating gives CASSLSTASYSYEQYF.

The rearrangement uses TRBV27 and TRBJ1-1; tentatively, D is TRBD1 (6 bases). The CDR3 has 15 amino acids. V lost 3 bases to trimming and J lost 4 bases, with 15 bases between them. Germline V gene lookup returns CDR1 MNHEY and CDR2 SMNVEV (reference sequence). CDR3 residues: CASSLGAARGTEAFF. DNA for the CDR3: TGTGCCAGCAGTTTGGGGGCGGCCCGGGGCACTGAAGCTTTCTTT.

This rearrangement joins TRBV30 to TRBJ2-7; no definite D call. The CDR3 totals 13 residues. Trimming removed 0 bases at V and 0 bases at J, with 6 bases between. CDR1 is GTSNPN, CDR2 SVGIG, per germline (reference sequence). The CDR3: CAWSVANSYEQYF. Here the CDR3 DNA reads TGTGCCTGGAGTGTAGCGAACTCCTACGAGCAGTACTTC.

The CDR3 DNA reads TGTGCCAGCGTTGAAGCAGGACAGGGGAGGTCCGGGGAGCTGTTTTTT. It encodes CASVEAGQGRSGELFF. The V and J genes are TRBV6-1 and TRBJ2-2; 9 bases map to TRBD1. CDR1 is MNHNS and CDR2 is SASEGT in the germline V gene. V gave up 8 bases and J gave up 6 bases; unmatched junction bases: 13. The CDR3 runs to 16 residues.

The rearrangement joins TRBV19 to TRBJ1-6; D is perhaps TRBD1 (6 bases). The CDR3 totals 19 residues. CDR1 LNHDA and CDR2 SQIVND come from the germline V gene (reference sequence). Trimming pared 6 bases from V and 7 bases from J, leaving 28 bases between. For the CDR3, the DNA is TGTGCCAGTAGGACGACGCCCGTGGTGGGGGACAAAGGGAATTCACCCCTCCACTTT. Protein: CASRTTPVVGDKGNSPLHF.

The J gene is TRBJ2-7, the V gene TRBV5-1, with D unclear. This CDR3 comprises 14 residues. V dropped 0 bases and J dropped 2 bases, with 9 bases sitting between them. Germline values: CDR1 SGHRS, CDR2 YFSETQ. CDR3 loop: CASSLVGLTYEQYF. In nucleotides, the CDR3 is TGCGCCAGCAGCTTGGTGGGCTTAACCTACGAGCAGTACTTC.